What follows describes a single T cell receptor beta chain. Its antigen is not yet known. Base-call qualities are not available, and no considerably larger clone is one nucleotide away. For TCR beta library preparation, approximately 2.2 micrograms of genomic DNA were isolated from cryopreserved PBMCs. High-throughput TCR beta sequencing was performed on longitudinal blood samples from CLL patients receiving ibrutinib monotherapy. Patients were enrolled in a phase 2 open-label single-center ibrutinib monotherapy trial. The sample comes from a study of cytotoxic CD8 clonotypes in ibrutinib-treated CLL (dated by TCRdb to about 2021). Turning to the overall study: The cohort had around twelve relapsed/refractory and approximately 15 treatment-naive patients; about 17 were IGHV unmutated. Responses were partial in around 24 patients and complete in 2; after median around 68 months follow-up, roughly 14 stayed in remission and approximately 12 progressed. Response samples were obtained after a median of roughly 13 months of treatment, with a range of about 6 to 36 months. On average, each sample yielded roughly 260,000 productive templates and around 98,000 productive rearrangements. Of the approximately 86 participants in the trial, about two dozen had longitudinal samples available. Cryopreserved peripheral blood mononuclear cells were collected at three points: before therapy, at response, and at either sustained remission or disease progression. Findings and caveats that apply to the study as a whole: Sampling times were not matched between patients in sustained remission and patients whose disease was progressing, and lymph node repertoires were not examined. Public clonotypes were rare and either shrank or stayed stable during treatment, and the rise in clonality at ibrutinib response reflected expansion of private clonotypes. Baseline clonality was found to be higher than that of age-matched healthy donors and was strongly correlated with circulating CD8+ T-cell counts. Clonality increased at ibrutinib response, stayed stable in sustained remission, and fell back toward baseline at progression.

A MiSeq instrument was used for deep resolution sequencing, which targeted depths ranging from 1 in 1 million up to 1 in 200,000 T cells, with coverage averaging 10x for each clonotype. The immunoSEQ hsTCRB Kit was used to generate TCR beta libraries. On the authors' methods: ImmunoSEQ Data Assistant and ImmunoSEQ Analyzer were used for data analysis, and V, D and J genes were assigned according to IMGT definitions. Clonality, which ranges from 0 to 1, was calculated by subtracting the normalized Shannon entropy of productive rearrangement frequencies from one. Only overrepresented clonotypes making up at least 0.05% of the repertoire of each patient were included in the public clonotype analysis. About twelve repertoires from age-matched healthy donors, obtained from immuneACCESS, served as clonality controls. What TCRdb holds here is the immuneACCESS table cut down to in-frame rearrangements. Part of the clones is not present; checked against another copy, under half of the missing clones reflect an unresolved V gene, and the others are unexplained. V and J calls and clone size are given by that table; D and trimming were obtained from the DNA. In all, the sample holds approximately 32,000 clones, and about 70% of those were seen once. Roughly 26% of the sample comes from the top ten.

The CDR3 holds 14 amino acids from the cysteine to the phenylalanine. Of the read, only the CDR3 DNA is kept; its 42 bases are in frame from base 1. CDR1 is given as SQVTM and CDR2 as ANQGSEA, both from the germline V gene. Cut back by 8 bases and 3 bases, the V and J ends lie 16 bases apart. The sequence derives from a human donor with chronic lymphocytic leukemia. The chain links TRBV29-1 with TRBJ2-2; the D segment could be TRBD2, given 6 matching bases. Material: PBMCs, obtained before ibrutinib treatment. CDR3 loop: CSTWGGGDTGELFF. DNA sequence: TGCAGCACCTGGGGCGGAGGGGACACCGGGGAGCTGTTTTTT.